This T cell receptor beta chain was sequenced during a study of blood T cell repertoires in COVID-19. The CDR3 totals 17 residues. The V end lost 2 bases, the J end lost 4 bases, and 15 bases lay between the germline ends. Germline V CDR1 and CDR2: MNHEY, SMNVEV (reference sequence). Produced via immunoSEQ multiplex PCR; TCRdb's table is partial and in-frame only. The sample lists 150,000 to 200,000 clones, 84% seen once, with approximately 2.4% in the top ten. The sequencing sample was made of peripheral blood. The genes are TRBV27 and TRBJ2-6, with D maybe TRBD2 (7 bases). This sequence originates from a human donor with acute or convalescent COVID-19. The donor label of this sample is uncertain. In DNA, the CDR3 is TGTGCCAGCAGTTTAAATACTGGGGGGGCCGGGGCCAACGTCCTGACTTTC. This translates into CASSLNTGGAGANVLTF.